This T cell receptor beta chain comes out of a study of shared T cell receptors in the human thymus. Looked up from germline, CDR1 is SEHNR and CDR2 is FQNEAQ (reference sequence). Trimming took 2 bases from V and 0 from J, leaving 8 bases between them. CDR3 length: 14 residues. This table comes from immunoSEQ multiplex PCR, and its TCRdb copy is limited to in-frame clones, with some not included. Here the sample spans 700,000 to 750,000 clones, 70% to 90% being singletons. The sample also formed part of further work on human thymus T cells. That study adds: Donation was from healthy Finnish infants who were having corrective surgery that addressed congenital heart defects. Resections that were taken during corrective heart surgery supplied the thymus tissue. Thymic and blood repertoires showed apparently biased V and J gene usage. As related research reported, thymic repertoires overlapped highly among unrelated individuals.

This receptor was obtained from a girl under three years old with a congenital heart defect. V is TRBV7-9 and J is TRBJ2-7; the D is unclear. Sample: thymocytes. CDR3 DNA sequence: TGTGCCAGCAGCTTAACAGCTGCCTCCTACGAGCAGTACTTC. It codes for CASSLTAASYEQYF.